Listed below are T cell receptor beta chains from one sample, sequenced in a study of blood T cells in healthy people across ages. TCRdb re-analysed the 5' RACE reads in MiXCR, keeping a single row per CDR3 protein. The sample includes some 1.4 million distinct CDR3 sequences, around 42% of them seen just once. The sample comprised blood. These receptor sequences come from a woman between 18 and 30 years old in good health. The conserved cysteine and the conserved F or W are not part of the CDR3 here. Fields, in order: D gene, V gene, J gene, CDR3 protein. A D gene is named only where the DNA matches it firmly.

-	TRBV12-3/TRBV12-4	TRBJ2-7	ASKQGTSYEQY
-	TRBV6-5	TRBJ2-1	ASSYSPRQLPSLSSYNAQF
-	TRBV6-5	TRBJ2-2	ASSYFLGGELF
TRBD1	TRBV4-1	TRBJ1-2	ASSPRTGPNYGYT
-	TRBV20-1	TRBJ1-1	SALRVAEAF
TRBD2	TRBV11-2	TRBJ2-5	ASSALSGLWTQY
-	TRBV5-6	TRBJ1-1	ASSFFITDSLRAF
-	TRBV4-1	TRBJ2-1	ASSQEGGDNEQF
-	TRBV7-2	TRBJ2-7	ASSLLGQGYEQY
-	TRBV9	-	ASSVAGTSEQY
TRBD2	TRBV7-9	TRBJ2-7	ASSLGTKGYEQY
-	TRBV30	TRBJ1-5	AWSSYSNQPQH
-	TRBV7-6	TRBJ2-2	ASSLERPGLTGELF
-	TRBV30	TRBJ1-2	AWSPEIHNYGYT
-	TRBV6-5	TRBJ2-1	ASSYSLLGDNEQF
-	TRBV3-1	TRBJ2-7	ASSQGKLAGPYEQY
TRBD2	TRBV12-5	TRBJ2-1	ASGQGTTSGYNEQF
-	TRBV20-1	TRBJ2-7	SATDFTYEQY
-	TRBV3-1	TRBJ2-3	ASSPDRLATDTQY
-	TRBV20-1	TRBJ1-1	SARRGSPNTEAF
TRBD2	TRBV20-1	TRBJ2-7	SAVAGGSYEQY
-	TRBV29-1	TRBJ2-3	SVAPGLRTDTQY
-	TRBV5-1	TRBJ1-1	ASSLGTQNTEAF
TRBD1	TRBV6-6	TRBJ2-3	ASRYRGPTDTQY
-	TRBV4-1	TRBJ1-1	ASNPQVTAMNTEAF
-	TRBV5-1	TRBJ2-7	ASSLAAAESSYEQY